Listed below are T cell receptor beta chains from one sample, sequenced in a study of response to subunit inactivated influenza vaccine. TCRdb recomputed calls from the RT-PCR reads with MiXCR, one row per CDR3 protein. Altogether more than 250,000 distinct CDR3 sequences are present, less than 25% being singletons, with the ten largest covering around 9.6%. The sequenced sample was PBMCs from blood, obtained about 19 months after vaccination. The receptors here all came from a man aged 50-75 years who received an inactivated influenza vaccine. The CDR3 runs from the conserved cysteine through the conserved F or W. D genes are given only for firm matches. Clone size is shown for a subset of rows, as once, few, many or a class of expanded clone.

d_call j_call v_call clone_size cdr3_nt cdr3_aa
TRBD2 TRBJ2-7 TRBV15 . TGTGCCACCTCCCTAGCGGGGCCCTACGAGCAGTACTTC CATSLAGPYEQYF
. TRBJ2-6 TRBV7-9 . TGTGCCAGCAGCTTAGCGCTTGGCTCTGGGGCCAACGTCCTGACTTTC CASSLALGSGANVLTF
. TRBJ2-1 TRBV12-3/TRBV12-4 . TGTGCCAGCAGCCTTTCCCAGCGGTCCCTTGGGAATGAGCAGTTCTTC CASSLSQRSLGNEQFF
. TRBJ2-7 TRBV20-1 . TGCAGTGCTTTTGACTACGAGCAGTACTTC CSAFDYEQYF
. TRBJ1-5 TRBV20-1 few TGCAGTGCTAGAGACCAGGGGTATTTGGGCAATCAGCCCCAGCATTTT CSARDQGYLGNQPQHF
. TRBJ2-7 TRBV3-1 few TGTGCCAGCAGCCCGACCTTACTAAACTTCCAGGGGCGATACGAGCAGTACTTC CASSPTLLNFQGRYEQYF
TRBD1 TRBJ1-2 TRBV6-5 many TGTGCCAGCTTGACAGGGGGCGCCAACTATGGCTACACCTTC CASLTGGANYGYTF
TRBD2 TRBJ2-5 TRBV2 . TGTGCCTCGGGACTAGCGGGAGTTGAGACCCAGTACTTC CASGLAGVETQYF
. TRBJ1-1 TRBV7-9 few TGTGCCAGCAGCTTGGAGGCGATGAACACTGAAGCTTTCTTT CASSLEAMNTEAFF
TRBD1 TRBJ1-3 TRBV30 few TGTGCCTGGAGTAGGGGGCCTGGAAACACCATATATTTT CAWSRGPGNTIYF
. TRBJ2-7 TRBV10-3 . TGTGCCATCAGTGAGCAAACACCGGGCCTCTCGCGGCACGAGCAGTACTTC CAISEQTPGLSRHEQYF
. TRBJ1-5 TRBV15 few TGTGCCACCAGCAGGGCGGGCTGGGAAGGTCAGCCCCAGCATTTT CATSRAGWEGQPQHF
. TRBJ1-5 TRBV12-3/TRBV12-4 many TGTGCCAGCAGTCCTAGGGGACCGGTGCGGGACAATCAGCCCCAGCATTTT CASSPRGPVRDNQPQHF
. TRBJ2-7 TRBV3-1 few TGTGCCAGCAGCCAAGGACCGACAGGCACCTACGAGCAGTACTTC CASSQGPTGTYEQYF
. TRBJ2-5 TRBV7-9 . TGTGCCAGCAGCTTAGGATATGGGTACGAGACCCAGTACTTC CASSLGYGYETQYF
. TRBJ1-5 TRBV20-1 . TGCAGTGCTCAACGGTATTTATGGCCCCAGCATTTT CSAQRYLWPQHF
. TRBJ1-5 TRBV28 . TGTGCCAGCAGCCTAGCTCCAAATCAGCCCCAGCATTTT CASSLAPNQPQHF
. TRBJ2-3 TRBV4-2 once TGTGCCAGCAGCCAAGATCGGGCTAGGAGCACAGATACGCAGTATTTT CASSQDRARSTDTQYF
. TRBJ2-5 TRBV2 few TGTGCCAGCAGGGCGACAGAAGAGACCCAGTACTTC CASRATEETQYF